These T cell receptor beta chains were read from a single sample in a study of cytomegalovirus exposure and HLA in healthy donors. Clones were sequenced by immunoSEQ multiplex PCR, and TCRdb holds only the in-frame ones, with some missing. Of about 280,000 clones listed, roughly 90% are singletons. Specimen: PBMCs. These receptors originate from a young woman in good health and CMV-seronegative. Each CDR3 is given with its conserved first and last residue. A D gene is named only where the DNA matches it firmly. Size is omitted from some rows. Given values are once, few, many or a class for expanded clones.

j_call d_call v_call clone_size cdr3_length cdr3_aa cdr3_nt
TRBJ1-1 NA TRBV28 NA 12 CASSLTGNEAFF TGTGCCAGCAGTTTAACGGGTAATGAAGCTTTCTTT
TRBJ2-2 TRBD1 TRBV9 NA 15 CASSVVGQGTGELFF TGTGCCAGCAGCGTAGTAGGACAGGGCACCGGGGAGCTGTTTTTT
TRBJ2-7 NA TRBV28 NA 14 CASSLGTQIYEQYF TGTGCCAGCAGTCTGGGGACACAAATCTACGAGCAGTACTTC
TRBJ1-3 NA TRBV28 NA 14 CASSFGRSGNTIYF TGTGCCAGCAGTTTTGGGAGATCTGGAAACACCATATATTTT
TRBJ1-5 TRBD1 TRBV2 NA 15 CASSPRDRRNQPQHF TGTGCCAGCAGTCCCCGGGACAGAAGAAATCAGCCCCAGCATTTT
TRBJ1-2 TRBD1 TRBV28 NA 15 CASSFRQGTNYGYTF TGTGCCAGCAGTTTTCGACAGGGGACTAACTATGGCTACACCTTC
TRBJ2-5 TRBD2 TRBV25-1 NA 15 CASSPRGRPQETQYF TGTGCCAGCAGCCCCCGCGGGAGGCCCCAAGAGACCCAGTACTTC
TRBJ1-2 TRBD1 TRBV6-1 NA 14 CASSPGTGGYGYTF TGTGCCAGCAGTCCCGGGACAGGGGGATATGGCTACACCTTC
TRBJ1-1 NA TRBV28 once 12 CASSRSFTEAFF TGTGCCAGCAGTCGGTCCTTTACTGAAGCTTTCTTT
TRBJ1-2 NA TRBV19 few 11 CASSATYGYTF TGTGCCAGTAGTGCTACGTATGGCTACACCTTC
TRBJ2-7 TRBD2 TRBV19 NA 13 CASRLAGGDEQYF TGTGCCAGTAGGTTAGCGGGAGGGGACGAGCAGTACTTC
TRBJ2-2 TRBD2 TRBV5-6 NA 18 CASSFFSLAGVFTGELFF TGTGCCAGCAGCTTCTTCTCTTTGGCGGGAGTCTTCACCGGGGAGCTGTTTTTT
TRBJ1-2 TRBD1 TRBV19 NA 12 CASSDRVRGYTF TGTGCCAGTAGCGACAGGGTCCGTGGCTACACCTTC
TRBJ2-7 TRBD2 TRBV27 NA 15 CASSIAGGGDYEQYF TGTGCCAGCAGTATAGCGGGAGGGGGGGACTACGAGCAGTACTTC
TRBJ1-2 NA TRBV5-1 once 16 CASSPGIWEVNYGYTF TGCGCCAGCAGCCCCGGGATATGGGAGGTTAACTATGGCTACACCTTC
TRBJ1-2 TRBD1 TRBV4-1 NA 16 CASSQVTGTVDFGYTF TGCGCCAGCAGCCAAGTGACCGGGACAGTCGACTTCGGCTACACCTTC
TRBJ2-2 TRBD1 TRBV28 once 15 CASSLLTGGTGELFF TGTGCCAGCAGTTTACTCACAGGGGGGACCGGGGAGCTGTTTTTT
TRBJ2-1 NA TRBV9 NA 13 CASSVGEVNEQFF TGTGCCAGCAGCGTAGGAGAAGTGAATGAGCAGTTCTTC
TRBJ1-1 NA TRBV29-1 NA 17 CSVLNRVTRDRDTEAFF TGCAGCGTTCTCAATCGGGTCACCCGTGACCGAGACACTGAAGCTTTCTTT
TRBJ1-4 TRBD1 TRBV19 NA 14 CASQPDRATSGLFF TGTGCCAGCCAACCGGACAGGGCGACGAGCGGACTGTTTTTT
TRBJ2-1 TRBD2 TRBV19 NA 20 CASSIGSPGLAGGAYNEQFF TGTGCCAGTAGTATAGGGTCCCCGGGACTAGCGGGAGGGGCCTACAATGAGCAGTTCTTC
TRBJ1-5 TRBD1 TRBV28 NA 14 CASSTGQGYQPQHF TGTGCCAGCAGCACCGGACAGGGGTATCAGCCCCAGCATTTT
TRBJ2-2 NA TRBV11-2 once 13 CASSLQQTGELFF TGTGCCAGCAGCCTACAGCAAACCGGGGAGCTGTTTTTT
TRBJ1-2 TRBD1 TRBV7-2 NA 15 CASSLDRGVNYGYTF TGTGCCAGCAGCTTAGACAGGGGCGTTAACTATGGCTACACCTTC
TRBJ2-7 NA TRBV14 once 17 CASSQDRGGTGRYEQYF TGTGCCAGCAGCCAAGATCGGGGGGGGACAGGGAGGTACGAGCAGTACTTC
TRBJ1-5 NA TRBV5-6 NA 12 CASSSGNQPQHF TGTGCCAGCAGCTCGGGTAATCAGCCCCAGCATTTT
TRBJ1-2 TRBD1 TRBV10-1 NA 13 CASSPSGGYGYTF TGCGCCAGCAGCCCATCAGGGGGATATGGCTACACCTTC
TRBJ2-5 NA TRBV7-2 NA 15 CASSLSSHNQETQYF TGTGCCAGCAGCTTAAGTAGCCACAACCAAGAGACCCAGTACTTC
TRBJ2-1 NA TRBV5-1 once 18 CASSIGRQAGNSYNEQFF TGCGCCAGCAGCATCGGCCGCCAAGCAGGCAACTCCTACAATGAGCAGTTCTTC
TRBJ1-1 NA TRBV6-5 NA 15 CASRVFRQANTEAFF TGTGCCAGCAGGGTATTCCGACAGGCGAACACTGAAGCTTTCTTT
TRBJ2-1 NA TRBV10-1 NA 11 CASSEGLEQFF TGCGCCAGCAGTGAGGGGCTAGAGCAGTTCTTC
TRBJ2-4 NA TRBV6-1 NA 14 CASSENQDLNIQYF TGTGCCAGCAGTGAAAACCAGGATTTAAACATTCAGTACTTC
TRBJ1-2 NA TRBV28 NA 13 CASSLGGYYGYTF TGTGCCAGCAGTTTAGGGGGGTACTATGGCTACACCTTC
TRBJ1-6 NA TRBV9 NA 15 CASSVYVGGDSPLHF TGTGCCAGCAGCGTATACGTAGGAGGGGATTCACCCCTCCACTTT
TRBJ2-1 NA TRBV5-1 NA 16 CASSLSLKGVYNEQFF TGCGCCAGCAGCTTGAGCTTAAAGGGGGTTTACAATGAGCAGTTCTTC
TRBJ1-3 NA TRBV6-5 NA 16 CASSYNNPRAGNTIYF TGTGCCAGCAGTTACAATAACCCGAGGGCTGGAAACACCATATATTTT
TRBJ2-1 TRBD2 TRBV4-3 NA 15 CASSPGLAGYNEQFF TGCGCCAGCAGCCCGGGACTAGCGGGCTACAATGAGCAGTTCTTC
TRBJ2-3 NA TRBV7-3 once 16 CASSLSGAGSLDTQYF TGTGCCAGCAGCTTGAGTGGTGCGGGTTCGTTAGATACGCAGTATTTT
TRBJ1-2 NA TRBV2 NA 15 CASRRERGNNYGYTF TGTGCCAGCCGCCGAGAGAGGGGGAACAACTATGGCTACACCTTC
TRBJ1-2 TRBD1 TRBV28 NA 16 CASSLFPGQGYAGYTF TGTGCCAGCAGTTTATTCCCGGGACAGGGGTATGCTGGCTACACCTTC
TRBJ2-5 NA TRBV5-4 NA 15 CASSLAGPGEETQYF TGTGCCAGCAGCTTGGCGGGCCCGGGGGAAGAGACCCAGTACTTC
TRBJ1-3 TRBD1 TRBV27 NA 15 CASSLEYRGGNTIYF TGTGCCAGCAGTTTAGAATACAGGGGTGGAAACACCATATATTTT
TRBJ2-7 NA TRBV7-2 NA 14 CASSLITGAYEQYF TGTGCCAGCAGCTTGATCACGGGAGCCTACGAGCAGTACTTC
TRBJ2-7 TRBD1 TRBV18 NA 17 CASSLISGQGISYEQYF TGTGCCAGCTCACTCATATCAGGACAGGGAATCTCCTACGAGCAGTACTTC
TRBJ2-3 NA TRBV27 NA 16 CASSLSSGNIPDTQYF TGTGCCAGCAGTTTATCGTCAGGGAATATTCCAGATACGCAGTATTTT
TRBJ1-2 NA TRBV19 NA 14 CASSDSDTVYGYTF TGTGCCAGTAGTGATTCCGACACGGTCTATGGCTACACCTTC
TRBJ1-1 NA TRBV28 NA 14 CAIGHRTLNTEAFF TGTGCTATAGGACACCGGACGTTGAACACTGAAGCTTTCTTT
TRBJ1-1 NA TRBV30 NA 13 CAWSFGQNTEAFF TGTGCCTGGAGTTTTGGACAGAACACTGAAGCTTTCTTT
TRBJ2-7 TRBD2 TRBV5-4 NA 16 CASSLNGGSHSYEQYF TGTGCCAGCAGCTTGAACGGCGGGAGCCACTCCTACGAGCAGTACTTC
TRBJ1-2 NA TRBV5-6 NA 15 CASVPGQRVNYGYTF TGTGCCAGCGTGCCAGGACAGAGAGTTAACTATGGCTACACCTTC
TRBJ2-1 TRBD2 TRBV7-2 once 14 CASSPKGGRVEQFF TGTGCCAGCAGCCCAAAGGGCGGGAGGGTTGAGCAGTTCTTC
TRBJ2-1 NA TRBV5-1 once 15 CASSLEVSRVNEQFF TGCGCCAGCAGCTTGGAGGTTAGCAGGGTCAATGAGCAGTTCTTC
TRBJ1-1 NA TRBV19 NA 13 CASSSVVNTEAFF TGTGCCAGTAGTTCGGTCGTGAACACTGAAGCTTTCTTT
TRBJ2-5 NA TRBV5-4 NA 16 CASSVPRLGGERIQYF TGTGCCAGCAGCGTGCCTAGACTAGGTGGTGAAAGAATCCAGTACTTC
TRBJ2-7 TRBD2 TRBV6-1 NA 14 CASSAGLVPGEQYF TGTGCCAGCAGTGCGGGACTAGTCCCGGGGGAGCAGTACTTC
TRBJ2-3 NA TRBV27 NA 13 CASSLAPVDTQYF TGTGCCAGCAGTTTGGCCCCTGTAGATACGCAGTATTTT
TRBJ2-5 TRBD2 TRBV6-1 once 15 CATEGTSGRLETQYF TGTGCCACCGAGGGGACTAGCGGGAGGTTGGAGACCCAGTACTTC